This is a list of T cell receptor beta chains from one sample in a study of a mutant IDH1 vaccine in newly diagnosed glioma. These receptors lack a known antigen. Sequencing was performed with immunoSEQ multiplex PCR; in TCRdb, only in-frame clones are kept and a portion is missing. This table has around 56,000 clones, about 80% appearing once. Sequencing was performed on PBMCs, taken from a glioma patient whose treatment included an IDH1 peptide vaccine. The receptor set was obtained from a man aged 25 to 40 with glioma. Each CDR3 is given with its conserved first and last residue. The order of the fields is J gene, clone size, V gene, D gene, CDR3 protein, CDR3 DNA. D genes are given only for firm matches. The size field is filled for only some rows; it gives once, few, many or a size class.

TRBJ2-2 . TRBV7-9 TRBD2 CASSFGTSGVNTGELFF TGTGCCAGCAGCTTCGGGACTAGCGGGGTAAACACCGGGGAGCTGTTTTTT
TRBJ2-3 . TRBV6-4 TRBD2 CASSDSAGGPDTQYF TGTGCCAGCAGTGACTCAGCGGGGGGCCCAGATACGCAGTATTTT
TRBJ1-3 . TRBV28 . CASRPTGTTGNTIYF TGTGCCAGCAGACCCACAGGGACAACTGGAAACACCATATATTTT
TRBJ1-4 . TRBV5-1 TRBD1 CASSSRQGINEKLFF TGCGCCAGCAGCTCAAGACAGGGGATAAATGAAAAACTGTTTTTT
TRBJ2-2 . TRBV11-2 . CASSSGTSNTGELFF TGTGCCAGCAGCTCCGGGACTTCCAACACCGGGGAGCTGTTTTTT
TRBJ2-7 once TRBV27 . CASSLASSVHEQYF TGTGCCAGCAGTCTTGCGTCTAGCGTCCACGAGCAGTACTTC
TRBJ2-7 . TRBV5-6 . CASSGTTGRTTYEQYF TGTGCCAGCAGCGGTACGACGGGACGGACTACCTACGAGCAGTACTTC
TRBJ2-1 . TRBV29-1 TRBD1 CSVEIGTGLYEQFF TGCAGCGTTGAAATAGGGACAGGGTTATATGAGCAGTTCTTC
TRBJ2-5 . TRBV4-2 . CASSQDGRGRTQYF TGTGCCAGCAGCCAAGACGGACGGGGGCGGACCCAGTACTTC
TRBJ2-4 once TRBV29-1 TRBD1 CTHEGQGQNIQYF TGCACCCACGAGGGACAGGGTCAAAACATTCAGTACTTC
TRBJ1-1 few TRBV10-3 . CAISDRSAEAFF TGTGCCATCAGTGATAGGAGTGCTGAAGCTTTCTTT
TRBJ2-3 . TRBV12-5 . CASGLSGGQDTQYF TGTGCTAGTGGTTTATCGGGTGGACAAGATACGCAGTATTTT
TRBJ2-3 . TRBV28 . CASSSGWSGLATDTQYF TGTGCCAGCAGTTCCGGATGGTCGGGACTTGCCACAGATACGCAGTATTTT
TRBJ2-6 . TRBV6-1 . CATNQGSGANVLTF TGTGCCACAAACCAAGGCTCTGGGGCCAACGTCCTGACTTTC
TRBJ2-1 . TRBV29-1 TRBD1 CSVEWDRGVNEQFF TGCAGCGTTGAGTGGGACAGGGGAGTAAATGAGCAGTTCTTC
TRBJ2-7 once TRBV30 . CAWSRGGFYEQYF TGTGCCTGGAGTAGGGGAGGATTCTACGAGCAGTACTTC
TRBJ1-5 . TRBV19 . CASGEGGQPQHF TGTGCCAGTGGGGAGGGCGGTCAGCCCCAGCATTTT
TRBJ1-3 . TRBV11-2 . CASSLAGQVSSGNTIYF TGTGCCAGCAGCTTAGCTGGTCAGGTCAGCTCTGGAAACACCATATATTTT
TRBJ2-2 . TRBV15 TRBD2 CATSRRVAGAPSTGELFF TGTGCCACCAGCAGAAGGGTAGCGGGGGCCCCCAGCACCGGGGAGCTGTTTTTT
TRBJ2-7 . TRBV7-9 . CASSSSNEQYF TGTGCCAGCAGCTCCTCTAACGAGCAGTACTTC
TRBJ2-5 . TRBV7-8 . CASSPGPRQETQYF TGTGCCAGCAGCCCGGGACCTCGCCAAGAGACCCAGTACTTC
TRBJ1-5 once TRBV15 TRBD1 CATSKWGQNSNQPQHF TGTGCCACCAGCAAGTGGGGACAGAATAGCAATCAGCCCCAGCATTTT
TRBJ2-2 . TRBV5-1 . CASSLQGDGELFF TGCGCCAGCAGCTTGCAGGGCGACGGGGAGCTGTTTTTT
TRBJ1-4 . TRBV10-2 . CASGGGNRKDGPNEKLFF TGCGCCAGCGGGGGGGGGAACCGTAAAGACGGTCCTAATGAAAAACTGTTTTTT